Each of the 11 T cell receptor beta chains below was sequenced from the same sample in a study of T cell responses to AZD1222 COVID-19 vaccine listed by TCRdb under 2021. The library was built by means of the immunoSEQ multiplex PCR assay. This is the immuneACCESS table as TCRdb keeps it, with only in-frame sequences that have V and J called. A part of the clones is gone; compared with another copy, unresolved V genes explain less than half, and the rest is unexplained. Counted in this sample were some 150,000 clones; more than 70% of them appeared once. Clones ranked in the top ten supply approximately 3% of the sample. In the paper's terms, the time point label means: about 28 days (+/-7) after the second vaccine dose. Here the sequenced sample was peripheral blood, taken 28 days after the second AZD1222 dose. All receptors come from an adult who received the AZD1222 COVID-19 vaccine.

This chain joins TRBV7-2 and TRBJ1-6; D might be TRBD1 (5 bases). V shed 1 base and J shed 7 bases, with 8 bases lying between them. The CDR3 totals 14 residues. Per germline, CDR1 SGHTA and CDR2 FQGNSA. CDR3 sequence: CASSLGQQNSPLHF. Written as DNA, the CDR3 is TGTGCCAGCAGCTTAGGACAGCAGAATTCACCCCTCCACTTT.

V gene TRBV9 combines with J gene TRBJ2-3; 11 positions agree with TRBD2. This CDR3 has 16 amino acids. Germline V lookup: CDR1 SGDLS, CDR2 YYNGEE. V was pared by 2 bases and J by 2 bases, with 4 bases of the junction left unmatched. The CDR3 nucleotides read TGTGCCAGCAGCGTGTCTAGCGGGGGGTACACAGATACGCAGTATTTT. As protein: CASSVSSGGYTDTQYF.

This clone was detected once. The J gene is TRBJ1-1, the V gene TRBV25-1; 8 bases are a match to TRBD1. V lost 6 bases, J lost 4 bases, and 10 bases stayed unmatched. CDR3 size: 15 residues. In germline, CDR1 is MGHDK, CDR2 SYGVNS. This CDR3 is CASRTDRGVSTEAFF. Written as DNA, the CDR3 is TGTGCCAGCAGAACAGACAGGGGAGTGAGCACTGAAGCTTTCTTT.

This rearrangement joins TRBV7-9 to TRBJ2-1; 9 bases align to TRBD2. The CDR3 is made up of 12 amino acids. CDR1 is SEHNR and CDR2 is FQNEAQ in the germline V gene (reference sequence). In DNA form, the CDR3 reads TGTGCTCTAGCGGGGTCCAGGGGTGAGCAGTTCTTC. It encodes CALAGSRGEQFF.

This chain connects TRBV11-3 to TRBJ2-1, with unresolved D. Deletions cut 1 base from V and 8 bases from J, with 9 bases between. Germline CDR1 is SGHNT and CDR2 is YENEEA. The CDR3 is made up of 13 amino acids. In DNA form, the CDR3 reads TGTGCCAGCAGCTTAGCGCCTTTCCATGAGCAGTTCTTC. Amino acids: CASSLAPFHEQFF.

The rearrangement uses TRBV28 and TRBJ1-4; 10 bases match TRBD1. Per the germline V gene, CDR1 is MDHEN and CDR2 is SYDVKM. Losses at the gene ends were 5 bases for V and 12 bases for J; bases not matched to a gene: 12. CDR3 size: 15 residues. CDR3 in amino acids: CASSATGTGVKELFF. CDR3 coding DNA: TGTGCCAGCAGTGCGACCGGGACAGGGGTAAAAGAACTGTTTTTT.

This chain uses TRBV6-1 with TRBJ2-5; D unresolved. CDR3 size: 13 residues. V lost 5 bases, J lost 4 bases, and 11 bases lay in between. Germline CDR1 and CDR2: MNHNS and SASEGT. The CDR3 coding sequence is TGTGCCAGCAGTTCCATCCCGGTAGAGACCCAGTACTTC. Its translation: CASSSIPVETQYF.

With respect to this clone: The junction shows a germline mismatch at one end, possibly a read error. The rearrangement uses TRBV7-3 and TRBJ1-1; 8 nucleotides align to TRBD1. Germline V gene sequence: CDR1 SGHTA, CDR2 FQGTGA. The CDR3 extends over 13 amino acids. The CDR3 protein is CASSITGGTEAFF. In DNA form, the CDR3 reads TGTGCCAGCAGCATAACAGGGGGGACTGAAGCTTTCTTT.

The chain joins TRBV6-1 to TRBJ2-2; maybe TRBD1 (6 bases). This CDR3 contains 15 residues. CDR1 is MNHNS, CDR2 SASEGT, per germline. V was trimmed by 0 bases and J by 6 bases, leaving 11 bases between them. DNA for the CDR3: TGTGCCAGCAGTGAAGCACAGGGTCGGGCCGGGGAGCTGTTTTTT. Encoded protein: CASSEAQGRAGELFF.

This clone came up a few times. The chain is built from TRBV5-1 and TRBJ2-1; D is ambiguous. The germline V and J ends were trimmed by 4 bases and 5 bases, with 19 bases remaining between them. CDR1 is SGHRS, CDR2 YFSETQ, per germline. The CDR3 length is 16 residues. DNA of the CDR3: TGCGCCAGCAGCCGCACCCCTTCTACCCCCCACAATGAGCAGTTCTTC. Its translation: CASSRTPSTPHNEQFF. The variable domain in full, completed from reference TRBV5-1 and TRBJ2-1, reads KAGVTQTPRYLIKTRGQQVTLSCSPISGHRSVSWYQQTPGQGLQFLFEYFSETQRNKGNFPGRFSGRQFSNSRSEMNVSTLELGDSALYLCASSRTPSTPHNEQFFGPGTRLTVL.

V gene TRBV19 combines with J gene TRBJ1-2; 8 bases fit TRBD1. The CDR3 sequence is 14 residues long. Germline V gives CDR1 LNHDA, CDR2 SQIVND (reference sequence). Trimming removed 7 bases from V and 5 bases from J; junction bases left unmatched: 9. The CDR3: CASTSRDRLYGYTF. CDR3 coding DNA: TGTGCCAGTACCAGCCGGGACAGGCTGTATGGCTACACCTTC.